This section outlines one T cell receptor (beta chain) sequence together with its context. Some clones are missing from TCRdb's copy, which holds only in-frame ones; the method was immunoSEQ multiplex PCR. Here the sample spans 56,000 or so clones, around 91% being singletons. This entry is derived from a study of T cell changes during pregnancy in multiple sclerosis. Trimming left V 0 bases short and J 1 base short, with 15 bases between. The germline gives CDR1 MGHRA, CDR2 YSYEKL. The CDR3 covers 17 residues. The sequence derives from a female donor with multiple sclerosis, enrolled in a pregnancy study. This chain joins TRBV4-1 and TRBJ1-1; D remains ambiguous. The sequenced sample was peripheral blood, obtained after pregnancy. The CDR3 spells CASSQDRVWSKNTEAFF. The CDR3 bases are TGCGCCAGCAGCCAAGATCGGGTGTGGTCCAAGAACACTGAAGCTTTCTTT.